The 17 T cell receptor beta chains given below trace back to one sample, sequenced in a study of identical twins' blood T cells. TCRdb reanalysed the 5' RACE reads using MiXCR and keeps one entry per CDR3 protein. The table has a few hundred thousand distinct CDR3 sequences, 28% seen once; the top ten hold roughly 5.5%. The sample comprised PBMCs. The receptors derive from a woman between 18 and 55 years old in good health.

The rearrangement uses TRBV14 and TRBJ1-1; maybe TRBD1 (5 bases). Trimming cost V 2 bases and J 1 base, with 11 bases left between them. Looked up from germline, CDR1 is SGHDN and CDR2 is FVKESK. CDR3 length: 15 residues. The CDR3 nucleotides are TGTGCCAGCAGCCAATCGGGACGGGGGAACACTGAAGCTTTCTTT. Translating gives CASSQSGRGNTEAFF. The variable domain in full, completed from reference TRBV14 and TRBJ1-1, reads EAGVTQFPSHSVIEKGQTVTLRCDPISGHDNLYWYRRVMGKEIKFLLHFVKESKQDESGMPNNRFLAERTGGTYSTLKVQPAELEDSGVYFCASSQSGRGNTEAFFGQGTRLTVV.

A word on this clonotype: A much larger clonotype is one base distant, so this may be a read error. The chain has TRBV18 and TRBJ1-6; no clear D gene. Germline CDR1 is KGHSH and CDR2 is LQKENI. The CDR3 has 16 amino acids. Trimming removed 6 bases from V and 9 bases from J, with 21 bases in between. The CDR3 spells CASSKGTEGRSSPLHF. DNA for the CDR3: TGTGCCAGCTCCAAGGGTACGGAAGGTCGGAGTTCACCCCTCCACTTT.

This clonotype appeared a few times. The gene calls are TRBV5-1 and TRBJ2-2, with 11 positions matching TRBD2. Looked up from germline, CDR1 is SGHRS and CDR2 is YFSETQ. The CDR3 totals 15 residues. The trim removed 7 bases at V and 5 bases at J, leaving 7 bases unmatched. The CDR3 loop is CASSRLAGPTGELFF. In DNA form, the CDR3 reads TGCGCCAGCTCCAGACTAGCGGGGCCGACCGGGGAGCTGTTTTTT.

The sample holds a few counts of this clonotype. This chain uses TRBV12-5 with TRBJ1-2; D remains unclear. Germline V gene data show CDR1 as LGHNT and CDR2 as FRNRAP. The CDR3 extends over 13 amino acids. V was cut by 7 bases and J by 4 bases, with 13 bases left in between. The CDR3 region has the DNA TGTGCTAGTGCCCCGGACGAGAGCTATGGCTACACCTTC. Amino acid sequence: CASAPDESYGYTF.

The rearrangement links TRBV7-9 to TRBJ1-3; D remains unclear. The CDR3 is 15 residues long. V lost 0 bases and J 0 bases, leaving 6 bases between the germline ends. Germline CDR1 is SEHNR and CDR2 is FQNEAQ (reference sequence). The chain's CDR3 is CASSLARTSGNTIYF. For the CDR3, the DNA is TGTGCCAGCAGCTTAGCGCGGACCTCTGGAAACACCATATATTTT.

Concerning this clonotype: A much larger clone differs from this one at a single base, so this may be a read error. The CDR3: CSVISYNEQFF. CDR3 sequence (DNA): TGCAGCGTGATATCCTACAATGAGCAGTTCTTC. The chain links TRBV29-1 to TRBJ2-1; unclear D gene. The germline V gene has CDR1 SQVTM and CDR2 ANQGSEA. This CDR3 is 11 amino acids long. Between the trimmed V and J ends, which lost 6 bases and 1 base, there was a span of 4 bases.

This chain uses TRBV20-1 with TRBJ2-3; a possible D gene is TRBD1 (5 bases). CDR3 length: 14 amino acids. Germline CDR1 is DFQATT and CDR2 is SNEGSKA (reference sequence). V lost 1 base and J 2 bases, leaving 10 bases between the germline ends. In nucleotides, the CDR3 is TGCAGTGCTAGAGTCCCAGGGAACACAGATACGCAGTATTTT. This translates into CSARVPGNTDTQYF.

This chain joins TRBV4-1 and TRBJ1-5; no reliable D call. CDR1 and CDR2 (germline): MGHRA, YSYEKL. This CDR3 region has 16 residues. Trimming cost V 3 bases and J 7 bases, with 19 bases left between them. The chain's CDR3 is CASSQQPWARGQPQHF. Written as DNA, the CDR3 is TGCGCCAGCAGCCAGCAACCATGGGCCCGAGGACAGCCCCAGCATTTT.

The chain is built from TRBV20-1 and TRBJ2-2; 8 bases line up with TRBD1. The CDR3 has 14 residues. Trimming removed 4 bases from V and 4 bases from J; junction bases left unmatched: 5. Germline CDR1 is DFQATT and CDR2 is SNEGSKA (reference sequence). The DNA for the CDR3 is TGCAGTGCTACCCGGGACAGGTCCACCGGGGAGCTGTTTTTT. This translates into CSATRDRSTGELFF.

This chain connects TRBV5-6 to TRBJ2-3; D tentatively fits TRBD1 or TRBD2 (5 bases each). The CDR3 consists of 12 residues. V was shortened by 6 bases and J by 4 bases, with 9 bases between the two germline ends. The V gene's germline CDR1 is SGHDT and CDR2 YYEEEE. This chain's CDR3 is CASKVGADTQYF. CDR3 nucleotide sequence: TGTGCCAGCAAAGTGGGGGCAGATACGCAGTATTTT.

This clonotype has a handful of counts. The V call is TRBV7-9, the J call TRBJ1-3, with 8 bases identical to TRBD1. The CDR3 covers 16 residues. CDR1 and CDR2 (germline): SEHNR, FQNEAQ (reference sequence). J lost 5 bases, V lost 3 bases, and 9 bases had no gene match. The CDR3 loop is CASSLGTGGTRNTIYF. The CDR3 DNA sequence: TGTGCCAGCAGCTTGGGCACAGGGGGAACCCGAAACACCATATATTTT.

The CDR3 here is CASSTTSGSTDTQYF. The CDR3 DNA sequence: TGTGCCAGTAGTACTACTAGCGGGAGTACAGATACGCAGTATTTT. J is TRBJ2-3 and V is TRBV19; 11 bases match TRBD2. Germline V gene data show CDR1 as LNHDA and CDR2 as SQIVND (reference sequence). There are 15 residues in the CDR3. V lost 4 bases to trimming and J lost 3 bases; unmatched junction nucleotides: 3.

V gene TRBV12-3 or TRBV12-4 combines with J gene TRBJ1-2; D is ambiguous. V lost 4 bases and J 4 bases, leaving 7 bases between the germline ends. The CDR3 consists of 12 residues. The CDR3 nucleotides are TGTGCCAGCAGTTGGGCAGGCTATGGCTACACCTTC. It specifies CASSWAGYGYTF.

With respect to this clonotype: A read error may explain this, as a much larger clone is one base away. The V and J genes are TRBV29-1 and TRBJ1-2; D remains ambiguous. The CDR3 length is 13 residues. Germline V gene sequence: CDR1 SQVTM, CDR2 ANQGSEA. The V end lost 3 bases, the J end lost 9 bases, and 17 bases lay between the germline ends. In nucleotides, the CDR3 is TGCAGCGTTGAGGATCCGCAGAACAATAGCTACACCTTC. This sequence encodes CSVEDPQNNSYTF.

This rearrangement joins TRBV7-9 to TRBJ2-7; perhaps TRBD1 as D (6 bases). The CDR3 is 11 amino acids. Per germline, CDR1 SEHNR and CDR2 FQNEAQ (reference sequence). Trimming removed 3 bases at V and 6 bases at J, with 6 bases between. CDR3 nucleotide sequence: TGTGCCAGCAGCTTCAGGGGCGAGCAGTACTTC. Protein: CASSFRGEQYF.

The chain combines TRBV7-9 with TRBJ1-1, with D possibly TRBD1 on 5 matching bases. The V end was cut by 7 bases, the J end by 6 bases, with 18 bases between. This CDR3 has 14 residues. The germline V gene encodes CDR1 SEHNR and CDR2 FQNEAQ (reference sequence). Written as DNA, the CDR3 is TGTGCCAGCACCCCGCCCGGGACCCTACCTGAAGCTTTCTTT. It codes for CASTPPGTLPEAFF.

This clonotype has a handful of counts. The CDR3, as DNA: TGCGCCAGCAGCCAAGACTCAGGACGAGCCTACGAGCAGTACTTC. Translation gives CASSQDSGRAYEQYF. This chain links TRBV4-1 with TRBJ2-7, with D unclear. This CDR3 has 15 amino acids. CDR1 is MGHRA and CDR2 is YSYEKL in the germline V gene. The V and J ends lost 0 bases and 2 bases respectively, with 11 bases between them.